Given below is one T cell receptor beta chain in context. The same CDR3 can be traced to other DNA sequences in this sample. This record belongs to a study of cytotoxic CD8 clonotypes in ibrutinib-treated CLL. Overall study: Response samples were taken after a median about twelve months of treatment, range 6 to 36.

Germline V CDR1 and CDR2: MDHEN, SYDVKM. Trimming cost V 6 bases and J 3 bases, with 2 bases left between them. The CDR3 contains 10 residues. Some clones are missing from TCRdb's copy, which holds only in-frame ones; the method was immunoSEQ multiplex PCR. The sample lists 130,000 or so clones; 77% were seen once. This sequence originates from a human donor with chronic lymphocytic leukemia. The sequenced sample was PBMCs, obtained after 12 months of ibrutinib treatment. J is TRBJ2-5 and V is TRBV28; D is unresolved. Written as DNA, the CDR3 is TGTGCCAGCAGCAAAGAGACCCAGTACTTC. It codes for CASSKETQYF.